In this sample, the clone carrying this T cell receptor (beta chain) turned up a few times. Its antigen is not known. This record belongs to a study of OX40 agonist ivuxolimab in advanced cancers. Study background: Cohort: around 79% men, mean age approximately 66, aged about 23 to 80. Partial responses were achieved by three patients, one with hepatocellular carcinoma and two with cutaneous melanoma. Study-level findings and limits: With doses of 0.1 to 3.0 mg/kg, CD4+ and CD8+ blood T cells had undergone clonal expansion by week 6. Patients who responded partially at 0.1-3.0 mg/kg showed clonal expansion ranking among the lowest.

Germline V gene lookup returns CDR1 SEHNR and CDR2 FQNEAQ (reference sequence). CDR3 length equals 14 residues. The V gene lost 3 bases and the J gene lost 6 bases, with 12 bases spanning the gap. Sequenced by immunoSEQ multiplex PCR; TCRdb stores in-frame clones only, minus some. The sample lists about 74,000 clones, less than 90% occurring once. Here the sequenced sample was CD4+ or CD8+ T cells sorted from blood, taken in a trial of the OX40 agonist ivuxolimab. The sequence was obtained from an adult with an advanced solid tumor such as melanoma, head and neck, liver or kidney cancer. The J gene is TRBJ1-5, the V gene TRBV7-9; D might be TRBD1 (5 bases). The CDR3 sequence: CASSFGTTGQPQHF. CDR3 sequence (DNA): TGTGCCAGCAGCTTTGGGACGACTGGTCAGCCCCAGCATTTT.